The next 18 T cell receptor beta chains were all read from a single sample in a study of T cells after yellow fever vaccination. TCRdb reprocessed the 5' RACE reads via MiXCR and lists one record per CDR3 protein. Of about 58,000 distinct CDR3 sequences in the sample, approximately 6.5% were seen once. The sequenced sample was CD8+ T cells sorted from PBMCs, obtained on the day of the first yellow fever vaccination. The source is a man aged 18 to 30 who received the YFV17D yellow fever vaccine.

This clonotype was observed at least ten times. The J gene is TRBJ2-3, the V gene TRBV27, with unresolved D. The V end was cut by 3 bases, the J end by 4 bases, with 8 bases between. The germline V gene has CDR1 MNHEY and CDR2 SMNVEV (reference sequence). The CDR3 covers 13 residues. This chain's CDR3 is CASSFRLADTQYF. CDR3 sequence (DNA): TGTGCCAGCAGTTTTAGGCTGGCAGATACGCAGTATTTT.

Many counts were recorded for this clonotype. The J gene is TRBJ2-2, the V gene TRBV7-8; D possibly corresponds to TRBD1 (5 bases). Germline V gives CDR1 SGHVS, CDR2 FQNEAQ. Between the trimmed V and J ends, which lost 4 bases and 0 bases, there was a span of 9 bases. This CDR3 has 15 residues. The CDR3 loop reads CASSSRASNTGELFF. DNA for the CDR3: TGTGCCAGCAGCTCCAGGGCGTCGAACACCGGGGAGCTGTTTTTT.

This clonotype has more than one count but fewer than ten. The chain couples TRBV5-4 to TRBJ2-7; TRBD1 aligns across 9 bases. In germline, CDR1 is SGHNT, CDR2 YYREEE (reference sequence). The CDR3 is 15 residues long. V lost 0 bases to trimming and J lost 2 bases; unmatched junction nucleotides: 3. The CDR3, as DNA: TGTGCCAGCAGCTTGGACGGGACAGGGCCCTACGAGCAGTACTTC. This translates into CASSLDGTGPYEQYF.

The V call is TRBV3-1, the J call TRBJ2-2, with D unclear. The CDR3 has 13 amino acids. The ends were cut back, 8 bases at V and 4 bases at J, with 11 bases in the middle. Germline-derived CDR1 and CDR2 are LGHDT and YNNKEL (reference sequence). The CDR3 spells CASALEGTGELFF. CDR3 DNA sequence: TGTGCCAGCGCTCTAGAAGGCACCGGGGAGCTGTTTTTT.

In its sample, this clonotype was seen many times. This chain uses TRBV5-1 with TRBJ1-1; 9 positions match TRBD1. V lost 4 bases and J lost 2; bases outside the gene matches: 6. This CDR3 region has 15 residues. Germline CDR1 reads SGHRS; CDR2 reads YFSETQ. CDR3 sequence: CASSEPQGANTEAFF. CDR3 coding DNA: TGCGCCAGCAGCGAACCACAGGGGGCCAACACTGAAGCTTTCTTT.

This clonotype was counted only a few times. CDR3 sequence (DNA): TGTGCCAGCAGATTTTCCAATGAGCAGTTCTTC. It specifies CASRFSNEQFF. The chain links TRBV12-3 or TRBV12-4 to TRBJ2-1; D call uncertain. This CDR3 contains 11 residues. Trimming took off 6 bases at V and 6 bases at J, with 6 bases between the two ends.

CDR3 sequence reads: CASSFTGEDTEAFF. DNA for the CDR3: TGTGCCAGCAGCTTTACAGGGGAGGACACTGAAGCTTTCTTT. This sequence joins TRBV5-6 and TRBJ1-1; 7 nucleotides match TRBD1. The CDR3 is made up of 14 amino acids. Per germline, CDR1 SGHDT and CDR2 YYEEEE. The J segment lost 3 bases and the V segment lost 2 bases, leaving 4 bases of the junction unmatched.

The table lists this clonotype with many counts. The V and J genes are TRBV28 and TRBJ2-6, with TRBD1 matching 10 bases. With V trimmed by 6 bases and J by 0 bases, 5 bases remained unmatched. The CDR3 spans 17 residues. Germline CDR1 is MDHEN and CDR2 is SYDVKM. Here the CDR3 DNA reads TGTGCCAGCAGAACGACAGGGGGCCGCTCTGGGGCCAACGTCCTGACTTTC. This translates into CASRTTGGRSGANVLTF. Supplemented by reference TRBV28 and TRBJ2-6, the full variable domain reads DVKVTQSSRYLVKRTGEKVFLECVQDMDHENMFWYRQDPGLGLRLIYFSYDVKMKEKGDIPEGYSVSREKKERFSLILESASTNQTSMYLCASRTTGGRSGANVLTFGAGSRLTVL.

Here the CDR3 reads CASSLGADEQFF. CDR3 DNA: TGTGCCAGCAGCTTAGGGGCGGATGAGCAGTTCTTC. V and J are TRBV7-3 and TRBJ2-1; TRBD1 might be the D (5 bases). Germline V gene sequence: CDR1 SGHTA, CDR2 FQGTGA. V was cut by 2 bases and J by 8 bases, with 7 bases left in between. This CDR3 is built from 12 residues.

This clonotype appeared a few times. This chain joins TRBV10-3 and TRBJ2-1, with 10 bases fitting TRBD2. The length of the CDR3 is 17 residues. Per the germline V gene, CDR1 is ENHRY and CDR2 is SYGVKD. V trimming: 4 bases; J trimming: 0 bases; junction bases outside the gene matches: 6. The CDR3 spells CAISGLAGVDSYNEQFF. Written as DNA, the CDR3 is TGTGCCATCAGTGGGCTAGCGGGGGTTGACTCCTACAATGAGCAGTTCTTC.

Only a few counts were recorded for this clonotype. The chain joins TRBV6-5 to TRBJ1-1; D perhaps matches TRBD1 (5 bases). Germline assignment: CDR1 MNHEY and CDR2 SVGAGI. The V end was cut by 4 bases, the J end by 4 bases, with 13 bases between. CDR3 size: 14 residues. The CDR3 DNA follows: TGTGCCAGCAGTTTGCAGGGTACGGGCACTGAAGCTTTCTTT. It yields the protein CASSLQGTGTEAFF.

The chain has TRBV5-4 and TRBJ2-5; tentatively, D is TRBD2 (6 bases). Trimming took off 4 bases at V and 1 base at J, with 17 bases between the two ends. Per germline, CDR1 SGHNT and CDR2 YYREEE (reference sequence). This CDR3 spans 16 amino acids. CDR3 in DNA: TGTGCCAGCAGCCGGGGGTACAGTAAATTCCAAGAGACCCAGTACTTC. Translation gives CASSRGYSKFQETQYF.

This clonotype was seen repeatedly, ten times or more. The chain links TRBV2 to TRBJ2-7; 9 bases fit TRBD1. The CDR3 has 16 amino acids. The J segment lost 6 bases and the V segment lost 10 bases, leaving 19 bases of the junction unmatched. CDR1 is SNHLY, CDR2 FYNNEI, per germline. Written as DNA, the CDR3 is TGTGCCACCATTCGTGAAAACAGGGGGCAATACCCCGAGCAGTACTTC. Translation: CATIRENRGQYPEQYF.

This chain links TRBV29-1 with TRBJ2-1, with 7 positions matching TRBD1. From germline, CDR1 is SQVTM and CDR2 ANQGSEA. The CDR3 is made up of 14 amino acids. Germline trimming cut 6 bases from V and 9 bases from J; bases unmatched to any gene: 14. The CDR3 region has the DNA TGCAGCGTGACATTGACAGGGATGGTCGGTGAGCAGTTCTTC. It specifies CSVTLTGMVGEQFF.

This chain joins TRBV5-1 and TRBJ1-1; D gene ambiguous. CDR1 and CDR2 (germline): SGHRS, YFSETQ. The CDR3 is 16 residues long. The germline V and J ends were trimmed by 3 bases and 3 bases, with 18 bases remaining between them. In DNA, the CDR3 is TGCGCCAGCAGCTCGGCCGAGGATGGGTACCACACTGAAGCTTTCTTT. It specifies CASSSAEDGYHTEAFF.

This clonotype has at least ten counts. The rearrangement uses TRBV6-5 and TRBJ2-7; TRBD2 aligns across 8 bases. Germline CDR1 MNHEY, CDR2 SVGAGI. The CDR3 extends over 15 amino acids. V lost 0 bases and J lost 2; bases outside the gene matches: 3. For the CDR3, the DNA is TGTGCCAGCAGTTACTCGCCAGCGGGGGCCTACGAGCAGTACTTC. Residues: CASSYSPAGAYEQYF.

In this sample, this clonotype turned up many times. This chain joins TRBV7-9 and TRBJ2-7; D uncertain. The length of the CDR3 is 14 residues. V was cut by 4 bases and J by 0 bases, with 10 bases left in between. CDR1 SEHNR and CDR2 FQNEAQ come from the germline V gene (reference sequence). The CDR3: CASSSDTSSYEQYV. In DNA form, the CDR3 reads TGTGCCAGCAGCTCCGACACGAGCTCCTACGAGCAGTACGTC.

This clonotype was seen more than once but under ten times. V and J are TRBV6-1 and TRBJ1-5; TRBD1 aligns across 8 bases. There are 16 residues in the CDR3. Trimming took 7 bases from V and 5 from J; bases not matched to a gene: 13. CDR1 is MNHNS, CDR2 SASEGT, per germline. CDR3 protein: CASTLTRTGQDQPQHF. CDR3 nucleotide sequence: TGTGCCAGCACTCTGACCCGGACAGGGCAGGATCAGCCCCAGCATTTT.